The clone carrying this TCR beta chain was recorded a few times. The data originate from a study of beta chain features in type 1 diabetes. Across the whole study: Patients and healthy donors were similar in age, gender and cell yields. Examined across all samples were roughly 100 million sorted cells.

The CDR3 covers 15 residues. Germline V gene data show CDR1 as SGHNT and CDR2 as YENEEA. V was clipped by 2 bases and J by 4 bases, with 11 bases between them. TCRB transcripts that were expressed got sequenced, as all of the isolated RNA had been reverse transcribed. TCRdb's copy holds only in-frame clones and misses some; the assay was immunoSEQ multiplex PCR. The sample yields approximately 170,000 clones, approximately 8.4% seen once. Populations isolated by sorting all had purity greater than 95%. The specimen was central memory CD4+ T cells from blood. The chain carries TRBV11-3 and TRBJ2-2, with D possibly matching TRBD1 (6 bases). The clonotype originates from a woman between 18 and 29 years old in good health. CDR3 DNA: TGTGCCAGCAGCTTATCGGTACAGGGCACCGGGGAGCTGTTTTTT. Its protein product is CASSLSVQGTGELFF.